Below, 20 T cell receptor beta chains from the same sample are listed, as sequenced in a study of spatial heterogeneity in lung cancer. The time point is: sample taken at primary tumor resection. No antigen has been identified for these receptors. Broader study findings: Tumor mutation count correlated with how many alpha and beta TCRs expanded intratumorally.

TCRdb itself ran the 5' RACE reads through MiXCR, one entry per CDR3 protein. The table records 15,000 to 20,000 distinct CDR3 sequences, around 6.5% of them present only once. Source: lung tumor tissue, taken at surgery. Every receptor here comes from a female donor with early-stage non-small cell lung cancer.

This clonotype was counted at least ten times. The gene calls are TRBV28 and TRBJ2-7; 10 bases map to TRBD1. V lost 5 bases and J lost 3; bases outside the gene matches: 4. There are 14 residues in the CDR3. CDR1 and CDR2 from the germline V gene are MDHEN and SYDVKM. The CDR3 region is CASSPRTGGYEQYF. The CDR3 coding sequence is TGTGCCAGCAGTCCCAGGACAGGGGGCTACGAGCAGTACTTC.

The V gene is TRBV7-9, the J gene TRBJ2-7, with TRBD2 identical over 11 bases. V was clipped by 5 bases and J by 1 base; unmatched bases: 10. The CDR3 is made up of 17 amino acids. Per the germline V gene, CDR1 is SEHNR and CDR2 is FQNEAQ (reference sequence). Here the CDR3 reads CASSPPGLAAASYEQYF. Here the CDR3 DNA reads TGTGCCAGCAGCCCGCCGGGACTAGCGGCAGCTTCCTACGAGCAGTACTTC.

This clonotype was detected a few times. The chain joins TRBV4-3 to TRBJ1-1; the D is unclear. The germline CDR1 and CDR2 sequences are LGHNA and YSLEER. The CDR3 is 15 residues long. V lost 0 bases and J 5 bases, leaving 13 bases between the germline ends. The CDR3 region is CASSQDTGPGTEAFF. CDR3 sequence (DNA): TGCGCCAGCAGCCAAGATACCGGCCCTGGGACTGAAGCTTTCTTT.

This clonotype occurred many times. The V gene is TRBV20-1, the J gene TRBJ2-3; D gene ambiguous. Looked up from germline, CDR1 is DFQATT and CDR2 is SNEGSKA (reference sequence). CDR3 length: 14 residues. Trimming took 7 bases from V and 0 from J, leaving 14 bases between them. CDR3 coding DNA: TGCAGTGTGTCGCGGCTCTCTAGCACAGATACGCAGTATTTT. This translates into CSVSRLSSTDTQYF.

V gene TRBV7-2 combines with J gene TRBJ1-2; weak D call: TRBD1 (5 bases). The CDR3 contains 17 residues. Trimming left V 4 bases short and J 1 base short, with 19 bases between. Germline V gives CDR1 SGHTA, CDR2 FQGNSA. The CDR3 DNA is TGTGCCAGCAGCTACTTCCCCTCGACAGCGCTTAACTATGGCTACACCTTC. It translates to CASSYFPSTALNYGYTF.

By share of the sample, this clonotype is large. The chain employs TRBV23-1 and TRBJ2-1; no definite D call. TRBV23-1 is marked as an open reading frame, function uncertain. With 0 bases removed from V and 6 bases from J, the gap between germline ends came to 27 bases. The CDR3 extends over 20 amino acids. The CDR3 loop is CASSQSPTVSAGRFPNEQFF. The CDR3 bases are TGCGCCAGCAGTCAATCCCCCACAGTATCGGCAGGCCGATTTCCCAATGAGCAGTTCTTC.

The sample holds many counts of this clonotype. The chain is built from TRBV28 and TRBJ2-7, with D maybe TRBD1 (5 bases). Trimming took off 4 bases at V and 0 bases at J, with 13 bases between the two ends. The germline V gene encodes CDR1 MDHEN and CDR2 SYDVKM. The CDR3 extends over 15 amino acids. The CDR3 nucleotides are TGTGCCAGCAGTTCCCGGATCGACAGCTCCTACGAGCAGTACTTC. This translates into CASSSRIDSSYEQYF. Variable domain in full (rest from reference TRBV28 and TRBJ2-7): DVKVTQSSRYLVKRTGEKVFLECVQDMDHENMFWYRQDPGLGLRLIYFSYDVKMKEKGDIPEGYSVSREKKERFSLILESASTNQTSMYLCASSSRIDSSYEQYFGPGTRLTVT.

This clonotype was seen at least ten times. This chain joins TRBV5-1 and TRBJ2-7; TRBD1 aligns across 7 bases. CDR1 SGHRS and CDR2 YFSETQ come from the germline V gene. V was clipped by 5 bases and J by 3 bases; unmatched bases: 11. CDR3 length equals 15 residues. The CDR3 is CASRIGQAAFYEQYF. The CDR3, as DNA: TGCGCCAGCAGAATCGGACAGGCCGCTTTCTACGAGCAGTACTTC. The complete variable domain, with remaining parts taken from reference TRBV5-1 and TRBJ2-7, reads KAGVTQTPRYLIKTRGQQVTLSCSPISGHRSVSWYQQTPGQGLQFLFEYFSETQRNKGNFPGRFSGRQFSNSRSEMNVSTLELGDSALYLCASRIGQAAFYEQYFGPGTRLTVT.

Ten or more counts support this clonotype. CDR3 amino acids: CASSSSGSWDNEQFF. The CDR3, as DNA: TGTGCCAGCAGTTCTAGCGGGAGTTGGGACAATGAGCAGTTCTTC. The chain employs TRBV6-6 and TRBJ2-1; 10 bases are shared with TRBD2. The junction had 5 bases not matched to a gene; V was cut back by 4 bases and J by 5 bases. Germline CDR1 reads MNHNY; CDR2 reads SVGAGI (reference sequence). The CDR3 loop spans 15 amino acids.

The table lists this clonotype with many counts. V and J are TRBV7-2 and TRBJ1-3; D is uncertain. CDR1 and CDR2 from the germline V gene are SGHTA and FQGNSA. This CDR3 has 15 residues. V lost 6 bases, J lost 2 bases, and 14 bases lay in between. The CDR3 coding sequence is TGTGCCAGCAGTTTGGATCGGGGAACTGGAAACACCATATATTTT. Translating it yields CASSLDRGTGNTIYF.

This clonotype occurred a few times. The rearrangement joins TRBV28 to TRBJ2-5, with unresolved D. Per the germline V gene, CDR1 is MDHEN and CDR2 is SYDVKM. This CDR3 is 12 amino acids long. Trimming cost V 8 bases and J 3 bases, with 10 bases left between them. This CDR3 is CASRASEETQYF. The CDR3 DNA reads as TGTGCCAGCCGTGCGTCTGAAGAGACCCAGTACTTC.

In its sample, this clonotype ranks as medium-sized (0.01 to 0.1%). The chain has TRBV3-1 and TRBJ2-4, with TRBD2 matching 10 bases. V lost 4 bases to trimming and J lost 8 bases; unmatched junction nucleotides: 5. CDR1 and CDR2 (germline): LGHDT, YNNKEL (reference sequence). This CDR3 has 14 residues. In nucleotides, the CDR3 is TGTGCCAGCAGCCTAAGCGGGAGGGGATACATTCAGTACTTC. This gives the protein CASSLSGRGYIQYF.

This clonotype was found many times. The chain links TRBV2 to TRBJ2-7; no clear D. Deletions cut 6 bases from V and 0 bases from J, with 9 bases between. CDR3 size: 13 residues. Germline V lookup: CDR1 SNHLY, CDR2 FYNNEI. Here the CDR3 reads CASSLRPSYEQYF. CDR3 DNA: TGTGCCAGCAGCTTACGGCCCTCCTACGAGCAGTACTTC.

This clonotype was seen many times. V gene TRBV5-1 combines with J gene TRBJ2-3; the D gene could be TRBD1 or TRBD2 (5 bases each). V dropped 4 bases and J dropped 6 bases, with 15 bases sitting between them. There are 14 residues in the CDR3. Germline-derived CDR1 and CDR2 are SGHRS and YFSETQ. Here the CDR3 reads CASSTGTRGDTQYF. The CDR3 DNA follows: TGCGCCAGCAGCACGGGGACCCGAGGGGATACGCAGTATTTT.

The CDR3: CASSFLRLAGVRYTQYF. The CDR3, as DNA: TGTGCCAGCAGCTTCCTCCGACTAGCGGGAGTTCGATATACGCAGTATTTT. The chain is built from TRBV5-6 and TRBJ2-3; 12 positions agree with TRBD2. The CDR3 totals 17 residues. The germline V gene has CDR1 SGHDT and CDR2 YYEEEE. J lost 7 bases, V lost 2 bases, and 11 bases had no gene match.

There are many counts of this clonotype. This chain's CDR3 is CSARDTSGAPSYEQYF. The DNA for the CDR3 is TGCAGTGCTAGAGATACCAGCGGAGCCCCCTCCTACGAGCAGTACTTC. The gene calls are TRBV20-1 and TRBJ2-7, with D possibly matching TRBD2 (5 bases). The germline gives CDR1 DFQATT, CDR2 SNEGSKA (reference sequence). CDR3 size: 16 residues. The ends were cut back, 0 bases at V and 0 bases at J, with 15 bases in the middle.

This clonotype is termed medium-sized. The V and J genes are TRBV28 and TRBJ2-5, with D perhaps TRBD1 or TRBD2 (5 bases each). Trimming pared 6 bases from V and 2 bases from J, leaving 16 bases between. Looked up from germline, CDR1 is MDHEN and CDR2 is SYDVKM. This CDR3 region has 15 residues. CDR3 DNA: TGTGCCAGCAGCAACGGGGCTACCGGACAAGAGACCCAGTACTTC. Amino acids: CASSNGATGQETQYF.

This clonotype is labeled as medium-sized. This chain uses TRBV5-1 with TRBJ2-5; tentative D call: TRBD2 (5 bases). Trimming removed 0 bases at V and 1 base at J, with 10 bases between. The CDR3 spans 15 residues. Germline V gene data show CDR1 as SGHRS and CDR2 as YFSETQ. The CDR3 here is CASSLALSGQETQYF. DNA of the CDR3: TGCGCCAGCAGCTTGGCCTTGAGCGGCCAAGAGACCCAGTACTTC.

The rearrangement uses TRBV10-2 and TRBJ2-6; D possibly uses TRBD1 or TRBD2 (5 bases each). This CDR3 spans 16 amino acids. The V end was cut by 6 bases, the J end by 2 bases, with 14 bases between. Germline-derived CDR1 and CDR2 are WSHSY and SAAADI. The CDR3 nucleotides read TGCGCCAGCAGCAACCGGGGCCGCCCTGGGGCCAACGTCCTGACTTTC. Encoded protein: CASSNRGRPGANVLTF.

The table lists this clonotype with many counts. The J gene is TRBJ1-2, the V gene TRBV28; D is ambiguous. The germline V and J ends were trimmed by 7 bases and 2 bases, with 8 bases remaining between them. Germline V lookup: CDR1 MDHEN, CDR2 SYDVKM. This CDR3 region has 12 residues. The CDR3 DNA is TGTGCCAGCACCCCCGGGAACTATGGCTACACCTTC. Translated: CASTPGNYGYTF.